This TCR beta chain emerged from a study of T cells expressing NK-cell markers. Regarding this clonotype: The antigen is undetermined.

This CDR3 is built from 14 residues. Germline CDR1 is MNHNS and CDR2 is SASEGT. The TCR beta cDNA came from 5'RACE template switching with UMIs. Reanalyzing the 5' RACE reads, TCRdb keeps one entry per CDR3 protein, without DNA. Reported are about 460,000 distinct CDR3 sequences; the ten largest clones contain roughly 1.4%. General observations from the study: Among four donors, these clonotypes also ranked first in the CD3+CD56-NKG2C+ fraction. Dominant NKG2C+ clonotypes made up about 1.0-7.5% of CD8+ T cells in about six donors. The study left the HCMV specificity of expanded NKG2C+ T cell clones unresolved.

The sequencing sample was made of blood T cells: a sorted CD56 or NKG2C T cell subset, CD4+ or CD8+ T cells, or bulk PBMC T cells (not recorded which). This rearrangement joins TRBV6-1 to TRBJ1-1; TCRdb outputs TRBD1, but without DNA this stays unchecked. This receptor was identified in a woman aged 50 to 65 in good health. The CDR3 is CASSRRELVAEAFF.